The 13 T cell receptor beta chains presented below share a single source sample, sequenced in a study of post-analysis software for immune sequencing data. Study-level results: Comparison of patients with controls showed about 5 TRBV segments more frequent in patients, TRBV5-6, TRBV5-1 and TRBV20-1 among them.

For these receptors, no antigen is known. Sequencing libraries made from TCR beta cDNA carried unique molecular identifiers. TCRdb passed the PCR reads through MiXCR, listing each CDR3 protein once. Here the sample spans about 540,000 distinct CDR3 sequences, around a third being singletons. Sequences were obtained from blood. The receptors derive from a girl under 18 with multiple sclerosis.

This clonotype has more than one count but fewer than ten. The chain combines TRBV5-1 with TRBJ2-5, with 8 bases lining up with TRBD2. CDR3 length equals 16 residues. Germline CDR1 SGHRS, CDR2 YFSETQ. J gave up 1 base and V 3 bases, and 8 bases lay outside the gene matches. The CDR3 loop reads CASSSLPGTSQETQYF. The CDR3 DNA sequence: TGCGCCAGCAGCTCCCTTCCCGGGACTAGCCAAGAGACCCAGTACTTC.

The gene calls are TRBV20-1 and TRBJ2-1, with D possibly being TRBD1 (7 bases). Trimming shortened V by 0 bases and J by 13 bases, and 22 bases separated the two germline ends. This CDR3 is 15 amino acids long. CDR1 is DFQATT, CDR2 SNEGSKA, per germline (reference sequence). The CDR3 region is CSAREGYRGRETQFF. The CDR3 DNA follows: TGCAGTGCTAGAGAAGGGTACAGGGGTCGGGAGACCCAGTTCTTC.

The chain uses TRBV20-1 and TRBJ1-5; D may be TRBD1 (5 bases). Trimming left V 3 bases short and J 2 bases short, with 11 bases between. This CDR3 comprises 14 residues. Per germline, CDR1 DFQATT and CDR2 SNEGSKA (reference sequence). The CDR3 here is CSASATGGNQPQHF. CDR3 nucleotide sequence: TGCAGTGCTAGCGCTACAGGTGGCAATCAGCCCCAGCATTTT.

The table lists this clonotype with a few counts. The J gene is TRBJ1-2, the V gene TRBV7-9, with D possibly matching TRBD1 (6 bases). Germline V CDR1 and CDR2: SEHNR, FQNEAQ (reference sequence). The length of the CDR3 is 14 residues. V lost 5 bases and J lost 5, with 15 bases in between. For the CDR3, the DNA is TGTGCCAGCAGCCCAACGGACAGTTCGTATGGCTACACCTTC. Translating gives CASSPTDSSYGYTF.

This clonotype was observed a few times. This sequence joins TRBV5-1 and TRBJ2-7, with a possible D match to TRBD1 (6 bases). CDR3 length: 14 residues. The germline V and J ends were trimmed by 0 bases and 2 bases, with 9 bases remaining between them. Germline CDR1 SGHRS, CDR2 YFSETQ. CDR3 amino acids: CASSLGQVPYEQYF. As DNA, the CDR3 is TGCGCCAGCAGCTTGGGACAGGTCCCCTACGAGCAGTACTTC.

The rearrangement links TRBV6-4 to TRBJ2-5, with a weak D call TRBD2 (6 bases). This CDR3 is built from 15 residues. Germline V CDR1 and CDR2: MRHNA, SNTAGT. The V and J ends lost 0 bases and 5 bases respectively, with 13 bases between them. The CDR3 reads CASSDSAGSLETQYF. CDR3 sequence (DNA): TGTGCCAGCAGTGACTCGGCGGGGTCCTTGGAGACCCAGTACTTC.

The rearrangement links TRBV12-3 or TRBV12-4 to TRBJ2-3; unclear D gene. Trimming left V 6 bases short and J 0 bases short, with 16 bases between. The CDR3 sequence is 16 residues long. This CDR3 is CASSPVLFPSTDTQYF. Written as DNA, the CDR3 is TGTGCCAGCAGCCCAGTACTATTCCCTAGCACAGATACGCAGTATTTT.

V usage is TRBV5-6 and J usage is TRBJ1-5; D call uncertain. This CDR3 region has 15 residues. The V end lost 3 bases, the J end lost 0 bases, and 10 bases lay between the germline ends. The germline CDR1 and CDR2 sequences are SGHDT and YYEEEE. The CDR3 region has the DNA TGTGCCAGCAGCTGGTCGGTCTATAGCAATCAGCCCCAGCATTTT. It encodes CASSWSVYSNQPQHF.

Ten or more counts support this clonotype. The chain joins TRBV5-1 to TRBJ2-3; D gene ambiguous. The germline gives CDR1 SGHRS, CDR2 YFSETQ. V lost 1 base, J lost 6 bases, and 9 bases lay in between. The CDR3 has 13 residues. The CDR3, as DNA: TGCGCCAGCAGCTTGTCCTCCTGGGATACGCAGTATTTT. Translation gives CASSLSSWDTQYF.

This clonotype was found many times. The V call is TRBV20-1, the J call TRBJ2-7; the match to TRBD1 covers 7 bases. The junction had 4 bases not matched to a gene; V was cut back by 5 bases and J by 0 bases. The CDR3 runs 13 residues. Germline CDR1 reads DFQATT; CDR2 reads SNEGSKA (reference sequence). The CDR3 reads CSARRDSSYEQYF. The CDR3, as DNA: TGCAGTGCTCGACGGGACAGCTCCTACGAGCAGTACTTC.

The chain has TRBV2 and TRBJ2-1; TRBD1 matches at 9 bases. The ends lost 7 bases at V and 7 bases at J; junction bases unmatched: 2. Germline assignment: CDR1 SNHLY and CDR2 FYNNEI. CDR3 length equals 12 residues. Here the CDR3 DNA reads TGTGCCAGCATTGGACAGGGGAATGAGCAGTTCTTC. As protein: CASIGQGNEQFF.

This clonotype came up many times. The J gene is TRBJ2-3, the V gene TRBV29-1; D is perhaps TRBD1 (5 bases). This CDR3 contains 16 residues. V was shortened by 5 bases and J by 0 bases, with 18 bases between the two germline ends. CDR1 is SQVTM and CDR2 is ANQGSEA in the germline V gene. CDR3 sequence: CSVRPRQIHSTDTQYF. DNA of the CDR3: TGCAGCGTTCGTCCTCGACAGATCCATAGCACAGATACGCAGTATTTT.

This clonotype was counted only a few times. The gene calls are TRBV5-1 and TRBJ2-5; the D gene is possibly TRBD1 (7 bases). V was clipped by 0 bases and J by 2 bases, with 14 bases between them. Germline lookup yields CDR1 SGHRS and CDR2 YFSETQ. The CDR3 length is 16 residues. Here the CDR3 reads CASSLGQSGGQETQYF. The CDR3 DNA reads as TGCGCCAGCAGCTTGGGACAGTCAGGGGGGCAAGAGACCCAGTACTTC.